What follows are 9 T cell receptor beta chains derived from one specimen sequenced in a study of Ad26.COV2.S vaccination and SARS-CoV-2 variants. Only in-frame clones appear in the TCRdb table, and some are missing; sequencing was by immunoSEQ multiplex PCR. This repertoire shows hundreds of thousands of clones, roughly 94% found once; its top ten account for 3.9%. The source was peripheral blood, collected after recovery from COVID-19. The receptors were gathered from a human donor who had recovered from COVID-19.

The chain employs TRBV7-9 and TRBJ2-7, with 7 bases lining up with TRBD1. The trim removed 7 bases at V and 3 bases at J, leaving 12 bases unmatched. CDR3 length: 15 residues. The germline gives CDR1 SEHNR, CDR2 FQNEAQ (reference sequence). The CDR3, as DNA: TGTGCCAGCACCCAAGCCGGGACAGATATCTACGAGCAGTACTTC. Encoded protein: CASTQAGTDIYEQYF.

This clone was observed a few times. Written as DNA, the CDR3 is TGCGCCAGCAGTAGAGGTGTGGTGAACACTGAAGCTTTCTTT. Its translation: CASSRGVVNTEAFF. The V and J genes are TRBV10-1 and TRBJ1-1; D remains unclear. The CDR3 covers 14 residues. Trimming stripped 5 bases from V and 0 bases from J, with 10 bases between. The germline gives CDR1 WNHNN, CDR2 SYGVQD (reference sequence).

The V call is TRBV11-3, the J call TRBJ2-2; D is tentatively TRBD1 or TRBD2 (5 bases each). The germline gives CDR1 SGHNT, CDR2 YENEEA. The CDR3 runs 17 residues. Between the trimmed V and J ends, which lost 2 bases and 3 bases, there was a span of 16 bases. The CDR3 sequence is CASSLSRGRAHTGELFF. DNA for the CDR3: TGTGCCAGCAGCTTATCTCGGGGCAGGGCTCACACCGGGGAGCTGTTTTTT.

Comments on this clone: This CDR3 is also generated by other DNA sequences in the sample. This rearrangement joins TRBV5-1 to TRBJ1-1; D remains unclear. Germline V gene lookup returns CDR1 SGHRS and CDR2 YFSETQ. V lost 2 bases and J lost 1, with 6 bases in between. The CDR3 loop spans 13 amino acids. Written as DNA, the CDR3 is TGCGCCAGCAGCTTTTCAGGGAACACTGAAGCTTTCTTT. Protein sequence: CASSFSGNTEAFF.

This clone was picked up one time. V is TRBV28 and J is TRBJ1-1; D is possibly TRBD1 (5 bases). V lost 6 bases, J lost 2 bases, and 10 bases lay in between. This CDR3 has 13 residues. The germline V gene has CDR1 MDHEN and CDR2 SYDVKM. Written as DNA, the CDR3 is TGTGCCAGCAGATCCGACAGCAACACTGAAGCTTTCTTT. Its protein product is CASRSDSNTEAFF.

The chain links TRBV5-1 to TRBJ1-1; a weak D match, TRBD1 (6 bases). The CDR3 sequence is 14 residues long. The V end was cut by 4 bases, the J end by 1 base, with 11 bases between. Germline CDR1 SGHRS, CDR2 YFSETQ. This chain's CDR3 is CASSNGQPNTEAFF. In DNA form, the CDR3 reads TGCGCCAGCAGCAATGGACAGCCGAACACTGAAGCTTTCTTT. Together with reference TRBV5-1 and TRBJ1-1, the CDR3 gives the full variable domain: KAGVTQTPRYLIKTRGQQVTLSCSPISGHRSVSWYQQTPGQGLQFLFEYFSETQRNKGNFPGRFSGRQFSNSRSEMNVSTLELGDSALYLCASSNGQPNTEAFFGQGTRLTVV.

The CDR3 protein is CASSVVPSGGAGDTQYF. DNA of the CDR3: TGTGCCAGCAGCGTAGTTCCGAGCGGGGGGGCCGGAGATACGCAGTATTTT. This chain connects TRBV9 to TRBJ2-3, with 10 bases that match TRBD2. The germline V gene encodes CDR1 SGDLS and CDR2 YYNGEE. V was clipped by 0 bases and J by 5 bases; unmatched bases: 9. The CDR3 is 17 residues long.

This chain connects TRBV5-6 to TRBJ2-3; a weak D match, TRBD2 (7 bases). CDR1 and CDR2 (germline): SGHDT, YYEEEE. The V gene lost 4 bases and the J gene lost 4 bases, with 16 bases spanning the gap. This CDR3 has 15 amino acids. The CDR3 here is CASSLNGGPADTQYF. DNA of the CDR3: TGTGCCAGCAGCCTCAACGGGGGGCCGGCAGATACGCAGTATTTT.

Only a few counts were recorded for this clone. This sequence joins TRBV5-1 and TRBJ2-7; a possible D gene is TRBD1 (6 bases). From germline, CDR1 is SGHRS and CDR2 YFSETQ. V shed 0 bases and J shed 4 bases, with 14 bases lying between them. The CDR3 sequence is 15 residues long. The CDR3 bases are TGCGCCAGCAGCTTGGAGTCTGACAGGCTTTACGAGCAGTACTTC. As protein: CASSLESDRLYEQYF. Full variable domain (missing parts from reference TRBV5-1 and TRBJ2-7): KAGVTQTPRYLIKTRGQQVTLSCSPISGHRSVSWYQQTPGQGLQFLFEYFSETQRNKGNFPGRFSGRQFSNSRSEMNVSTLELGDSALYLCASSLESDRLYEQYFGPGTRLTVT.